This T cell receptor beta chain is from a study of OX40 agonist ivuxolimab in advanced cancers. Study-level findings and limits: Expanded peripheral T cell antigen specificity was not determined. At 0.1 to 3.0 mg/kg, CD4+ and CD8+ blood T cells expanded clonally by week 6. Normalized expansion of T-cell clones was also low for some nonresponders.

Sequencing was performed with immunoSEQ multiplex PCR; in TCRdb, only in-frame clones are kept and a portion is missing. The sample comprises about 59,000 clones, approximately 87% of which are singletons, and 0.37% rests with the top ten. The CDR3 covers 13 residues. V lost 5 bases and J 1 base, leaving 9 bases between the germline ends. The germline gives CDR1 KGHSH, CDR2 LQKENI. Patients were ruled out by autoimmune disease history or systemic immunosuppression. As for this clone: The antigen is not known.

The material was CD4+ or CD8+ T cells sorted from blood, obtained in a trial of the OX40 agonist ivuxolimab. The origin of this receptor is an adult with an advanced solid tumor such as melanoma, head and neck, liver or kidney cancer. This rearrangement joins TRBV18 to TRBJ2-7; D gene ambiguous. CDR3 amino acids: CASSSSESYEQYF. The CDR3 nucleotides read TGTGCCAGCTCATCGAGTGAGTCCTACGAGCAGTACTTC.